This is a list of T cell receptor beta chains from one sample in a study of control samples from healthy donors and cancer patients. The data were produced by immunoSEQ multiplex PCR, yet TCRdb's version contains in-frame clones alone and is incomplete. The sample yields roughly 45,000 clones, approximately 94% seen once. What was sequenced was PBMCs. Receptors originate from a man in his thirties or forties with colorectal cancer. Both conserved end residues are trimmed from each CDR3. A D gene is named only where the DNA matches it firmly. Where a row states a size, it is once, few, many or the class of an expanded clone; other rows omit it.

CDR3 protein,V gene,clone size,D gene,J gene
ASSISLGANTGELF,TRBV19,.,.,TRBJ2-2
ASSLEGQGSSGNTIY,TRBV7-7,.,.,TRBJ1-3
ASSPSWGQMTNYGYT,TRBV4-1,once,TRBD1,TRBJ1-2
ASSSQVPYLNEQF,TRBV5-6,.,.,TRBJ2-1
ASTGTGNYGYT,TRBV27,.,TRBD1,TRBJ1-2
ASSLAGAILAEQF,TRBV5-4,.,.,TRBJ2-1
ASSLFGRGWATNEKLF,TRBV7-8,once,.,TRBJ1-4
ASGPGTGRRTDTQY,TRBV5-1,once,TRBD1,TRBJ2-3
ASSFPDRHYEQY,TRBV5-5,.,.,TRBJ2-7
ASSQRETQY,TRBV4-2,.,.,TRBJ2-5